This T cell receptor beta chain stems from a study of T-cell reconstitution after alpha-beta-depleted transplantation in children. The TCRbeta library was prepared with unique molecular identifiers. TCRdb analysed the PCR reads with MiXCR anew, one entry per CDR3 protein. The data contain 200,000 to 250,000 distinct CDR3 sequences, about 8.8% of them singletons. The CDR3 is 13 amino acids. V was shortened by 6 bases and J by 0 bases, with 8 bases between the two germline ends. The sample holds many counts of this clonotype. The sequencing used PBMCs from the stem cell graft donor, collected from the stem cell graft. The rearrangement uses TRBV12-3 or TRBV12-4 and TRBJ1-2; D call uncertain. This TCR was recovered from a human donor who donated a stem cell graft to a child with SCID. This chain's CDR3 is CASSPLTNYGYTF. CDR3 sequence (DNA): TGTGCCAGCAGCCCCCTCACTAACTATGGCTACACCTTC.